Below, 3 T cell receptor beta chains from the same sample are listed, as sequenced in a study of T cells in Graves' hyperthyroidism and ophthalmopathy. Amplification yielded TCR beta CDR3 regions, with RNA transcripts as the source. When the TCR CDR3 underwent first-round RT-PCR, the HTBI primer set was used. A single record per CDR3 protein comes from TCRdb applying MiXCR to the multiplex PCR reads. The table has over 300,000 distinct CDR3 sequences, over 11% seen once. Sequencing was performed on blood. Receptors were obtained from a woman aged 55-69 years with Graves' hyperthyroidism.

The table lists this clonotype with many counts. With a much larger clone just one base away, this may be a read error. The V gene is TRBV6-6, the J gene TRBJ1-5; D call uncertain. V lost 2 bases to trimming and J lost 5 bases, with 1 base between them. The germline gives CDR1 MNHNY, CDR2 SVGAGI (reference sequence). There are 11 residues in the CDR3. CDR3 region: CASSYDQPQHF. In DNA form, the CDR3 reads TGTGCCAGCAGTTACGATCAGCCCCAGCATTTT.

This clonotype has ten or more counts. The CDR3 protein is CASSFVRGTDTQYF. CDR3 nucleotides: TGTGCCAGCAGCTTCGTCAGGGGGACAGATACGCAGTATTTT. The V call is TRBV7-9, the J call TRBJ2-3, with 7 bases aligning to TRBD1. V trimming: 3 bases; J trimming: 3 bases; junction bases outside the gene matches: 3. CDR3 length: 14 amino acids. CDR1 is SEHNR and CDR2 is FQNEAQ in the germline V gene (reference sequence).

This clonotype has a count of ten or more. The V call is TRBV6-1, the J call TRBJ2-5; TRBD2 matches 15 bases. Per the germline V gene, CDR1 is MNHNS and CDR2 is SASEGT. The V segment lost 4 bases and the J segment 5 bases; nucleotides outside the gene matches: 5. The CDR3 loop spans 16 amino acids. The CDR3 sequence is CASSVRTSGRAETQYF. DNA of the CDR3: TGTGCCAGCAGTGTCCGGACTAGCGGGAGGGCTGAGACCCAGTACTTC.